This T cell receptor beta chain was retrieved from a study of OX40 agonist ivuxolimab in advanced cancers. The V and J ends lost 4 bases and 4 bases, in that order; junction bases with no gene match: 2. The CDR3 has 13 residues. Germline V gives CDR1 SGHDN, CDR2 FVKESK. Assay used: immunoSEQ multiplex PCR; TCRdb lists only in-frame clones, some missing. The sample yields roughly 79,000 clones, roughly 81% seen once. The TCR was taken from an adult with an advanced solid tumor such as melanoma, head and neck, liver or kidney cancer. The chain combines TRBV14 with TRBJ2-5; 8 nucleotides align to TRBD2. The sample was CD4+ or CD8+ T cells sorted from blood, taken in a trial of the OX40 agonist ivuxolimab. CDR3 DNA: TGTGCCAGCAGCCGGACTAGCATAGAGACCCAGTACTTC. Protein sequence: CASSRTSIETQYF.